One sample yielded the 20 T cell receptor beta chains listed below, sequenced in a study of cytomegalovirus exposure and HLA in healthy donors (dated by TCRdb to about 2017). The library was produced with the immunoSEQ multiplex PCR assay. The multiplex PCR relied on a mix of 60 forward primers for TCR Vbeta segments and 13 reverse primers for TCR Jbeta segments. TCRdb retrieved this table from immuneACCESS and kept in-frame rearrangements only. Not all clones are present; in checked studies, unresolved V genes account for under half, and no reason is known for the remainder. The record for this sample contains 100,000 to 150,000 clones. 1.5% to 2% of the sample is taken by the ten largest. The sequencing input was PBMCs. These receptor sequences come from a woman between 35 and 50 years old in good health and CMV-seropositive.

The chain has TRBV5-1 and TRBJ2-3; a possible D gene is TRBD1 (6 bases). Germline CDR1 reads SGHRS; CDR2 reads YFSETQ. V lost 5 bases, J lost 5 bases, and 15 bases lay in between. This CDR3 has 14 amino acids. The CDR3 DNA reads TGCGCCAGCAGTCCACAGGGCCTTGGAGATACGCAGTATTTT. Translating it yields CASSPQGLGDTQYF.

For the CDR3, the DNA is TGTGCCAGCAGCTTAAGAACAGGAGACTACGAGCAGTACTTC. Translation: CASSLRTGDYEQYF. This chain connects TRBV11-3 to TRBJ2-7; tentative D call: TRBD1 (5 bases). The length of the CDR3 is 14 residues. In germline, CDR1 is SGHNT, CDR2 YENEEA. Trimming shortened V by 2 bases and J by 3 bases, and 11 bases separated the two germline ends. The complete variable domain, with remaining parts taken from reference TRBV11-3 and TRBJ2-7, reads EAGVVQSPRYKIIEKKQPVAFWCNPISGHNTLYWYLQNLGQGPELLIRYENEEAVDDSQLPKDRFSAERLKGVDSTLKIQPAELGDSAVYLCASSLRTGDYEQYFGPGTRLTVT.

This CDR3 is CASSRRSVGLAGAYNEQFF. In nucleotides, the CDR3 is TGTGCCAGCAGTCGGAGAAGCGTGGGACTAGCGGGTGCCTACAATGAGCAGTTCTTC. J is TRBJ2-1 and V is TRBV27, with 12 nucleotides matching TRBD2. Germline values: CDR1 MNHEY, CDR2 SMNVEV (reference sequence). Trimming at V came to 5 bases and at J to 2 bases, leaving 13 bases not matched to a gene. The CDR3 sequence is 19 residues long.

The V gene is TRBV30, the J gene TRBJ2-6, with D possibly matching TRBD1 (6 bases). CDR3 length: 15 residues. Trimming took off 3 bases at V and 3 bases at J, with 12 bases between the two ends. Germline loops: CDR1 GTSNPN, CDR2 SVGIG (reference sequence). CDR3 in DNA: TGTGCCTGGAGACAGGGAAATGGTGGGGCCAACGTCCTGACTTTC. It is translated as CAWRQGNGGANVLTF. The entire variable domain, with the rest obtained from reference TRBV30 and TRBJ2-6, is as follows: SQTIHQWPATLVQPVGSPLSLECTVEGTSNPNLYWYRQAAGRGLQLLFYSVGIGQISSEVPQNLSASRPQDRQFILSSKKLLLSDSGFYLCAWRQGNGGANVLTFGAGSRLTVL.

The rearrangement uses TRBV28 and TRBJ2-7; D is possibly TRBD1 (6 bases). The CDR3 spans 14 residues. The V gene lost 7 bases and the J gene lost 2 bases, with 15 bases spanning the gap. Germline V gene lookup returns CDR1 MDHEN and CDR2 SYDVKM. The CDR3 sequence is CASKSGGNPYEQYF. CDR3 DNA sequence: TGTGCCAGCAAGAGTGGGGGCAACCCCTACGAGCAGTACTTC.

This rearrangement joins TRBV9 to TRBJ1-2; perhaps TRBD1 as D (5 bases). This CDR3 region has 15 residues. Looked up from germline, CDR1 is SGDLS and CDR2 is YYNGEE. V lost 0 bases and J lost 7, with 16 bases in between. CDR3 sequence: CASSVEGWGESGYTF. DNA of the CDR3: TGTGCCAGCAGCGTAGAAGGGTGGGGGGAGAGTGGCTACACCTTC.

This chain links TRBV7-2 with TRBJ1-5, with 11 nucleotides matching TRBD1. The CDR3 runs to 15 residues. Germline lookup yields CDR1 SGHTA and CDR2 FQGNSA. With 5 bases clipped from V and 5 bases from J, the junction kept 5 bases outside the gene matches. CDR3 coding DNA: TGTGCCAGCAGCGGAAGGACAGGGGGCGATCAGCCCCAGCATTTT. Translation gives CASSGRTGGDQPQHF.

V is TRBV15 and J is TRBJ2-1; 9 bases are shared with TRBD2. This CDR3 spans 20 amino acids. The junction had 17 bases not matched to a gene; V was cut back by 5 bases and J by 0 bases. Germline V CDR1 and CDR2: LNHNV, YYDKDF (reference sequence). CDR3 sequence: CATSRRGGRASGGSYNEQFF. The CDR3 DNA sequence: TGTGCCACCAGCCGTCGGGGCGGGAGGGCCAGCGGTGGCTCCTACAATGAGCAGTTCTTC.

The gene calls are TRBV28 and TRBJ1-2; a weak D match, TRBD1 (6 bases). This CDR3 is 12 amino acids long. The germline V and J ends were trimmed by 6 bases and 9 bases, with 14 bases remaining between them. Germline V gives CDR1 MDHEN, CDR2 SYDVKM. Here the CDR3 reads CASRNRDISYTF. The CDR3 nucleotides read TGTGCCAGCAGGAACCGGGACATCAGCTACACCTTC.

The chain employs TRBV9 and TRBJ2-7; possible D gene TRBD1, 6 bases. This CDR3 is 14 amino acids long. The germline gives CDR1 SGDLS, CDR2 YYNGEE. V was trimmed by 0 bases and J by 2 bases, leaving 9 bases between them. CDR3 nucleotide sequence: TGTGCCAGCAGCGTAGGACCAGGGGCCTACGAGCAGTACTTC. Its protein product is CASSVGPGAYEQYF.

Concerning this clone itself: The sample has other DNA sequences that encode this CDR3 too. The V and J genes are TRBV7-8 and TRBJ1-1; D is ambiguous. Trimming shortened V by 6 bases and J by 2 bases, and 10 bases separated the two germline ends. There are 13 residues in the CDR3. Germline V gives CDR1 SGHVS, CDR2 FQNEAQ. CDR3 DNA sequence: TGTGCCAGCAGAAGAGGCGGTAACACTGAAGCTTTCTTT. It yields the protein CASRRGGNTEAFF. Drawing the rest from reference TRBV7-8 and TRBJ1-1, the complete variable domain is GAGVSQSPRYKVAKRGQDVALRCDPISGHVSLFWYQQALGQGPEFLTYFQNEAQLDKSGLPSDRFFAERPEGSVSTLKIQRTQQEDSAVYLCASRRGGNTEAFFGQGTRLTVV.

The chain has TRBV27 and TRBJ2-1; TRBD2 aligns across 7 bases. CDR1 is MNHEY and CDR2 is SMNVEV in the germline V gene (reference sequence). The CDR3 sequence is 14 residues long. V shed 7 bases, J shed 2 bases, and the junction held 5 bases outside the gene matches. CDR3 DNA sequence: TGTGCCAGCACCGATCTAGCGGCCTACAATGAGCAGTTCTTC. Amino acid sequence: CASTDLAAYNEQFF.

This chain uses TRBV7-4 with TRBJ1-4, with 8 bases fitting TRBD1. V trimming: 6 bases; J trimming: 6 bases; junction bases outside the gene matches: 6. Germline V gene data show CDR1 as SGHVT and CDR2 as SQSDAQ. The length of the CDR3 is 14 residues. For the CDR3, the DNA is TGTGCCAGCAGGGCCGGACAGGGAGATGAAAAACTGTTTTTT. This encodes CASRAGQGDEKLFF.

In DNA, the CDR3 is TGTGCCAGTAGTATTGGGACAGGGAGAGGAACTGAAGCTTTCTTT. It is translated as CASSIGTGRGTEAFF. The chain joins TRBV19 to TRBJ1-1, with 9 bases fitting TRBD1. Unmatched junction bases numbered 7, after V lost 3 bases and J lost 5 bases. The CDR3 runs 15 residues. In germline, CDR1 is LNHDA, CDR2 SQIVND (reference sequence). Filled out from reference TRBV19 and TRBJ1-1, the complete variable domain reads DGGITQSPKYLFRKEGQNVTLSCEQNLNHDAMYWYRQDPGQGLRLIYYSQIVNDFQKGDIAEGYSVSREKKESFPLTVTSAQKNPTAFYLCASSIGTGRGTEAFFGQGTRLTVV.

V is TRBV7-2 and J is TRBJ2-1, with 8 positions matching TRBD2. Trimming at V came to 4 bases and at J to 4 bases, leaving 3 bases not matched to a gene. Germline V gives CDR1 SGHTA, CDR2 FQGNSA. The CDR3 loop spans 14 amino acids. Written as DNA, the CDR3 is TGTGCCAGCAGCTCGGTAGCGGGATACAATGAGCAGTTCTTC. The encoded protein is CASSSVAGYNEQFF.

CDR3 in DNA: TGTGCCAGCAGTTCGGACAGGAGGAGCAATCAGCCCCAGCATTTT. Its protein is CASSSDRRSNQPQHF. The J gene is TRBJ1-5, the V gene TRBV27, with 7 bases lining up with TRBD1. CDR1 is MNHEY and CDR2 is SMNVEV in the germline V gene (reference sequence). After removal of 4 bases from V and 1 base from J, the junction contained 4 bases not matched to a gene. The CDR3 runs 15 residues.

This chain uses TRBV5-4 with TRBJ2-7; unclear D gene. The CDR3 is 13 amino acids. The V gene lost 0 bases and the J gene lost 3 bases, with 7 bases spanning the gap. Germline-derived CDR1 and CDR2 are SGHNT and YYREEE (reference sequence). In DNA form, the CDR3 reads TGTGCCAGCAGCTTGGACGGGTTCTACGAGCAGTACTTC. Translated: CASSLDGFYEQYF.

The chain employs TRBV9 and TRBJ2-2; D possibly corresponds to TRBD2 (6 bases). This CDR3 contains 18 residues. The V gene lost 3 bases and the J gene lost 0 bases, with 18 bases spanning the gap. Germline assignment: CDR1 SGDLS and CDR2 YYNGEE. CDR3 sequence reads: CASSGTKSLGSNTGELFF. DNA of the CDR3: TGTGCCAGCAGCGGGACTAAGTCCCTGGGGTCGAACACCGGGGAGCTGTTTTTT.

With respect to this clone: The sample carries other DNA sequences with the same CDR3. The rearrangement uses TRBV5-1 and TRBJ2-3, with D possibly being TRBD2 (6 bases). The CDR3 covers 15 residues. V lost 0 bases, J lost 0 bases, and 8 bases lay in between. CDR1 SGHRS and CDR2 YFSETQ come from the germline V gene. The CDR3, as DNA: TGCGCCAGCAGCTTGGTAGCGGCTAGCACAGATACGCAGTATTTT. This sequence encodes CASSLVAASTDTQYF.

J is TRBJ2-5 and V is TRBV27; TRBD2 matches at 11 bases. This CDR3 contains 12 residues. The J segment lost 14 bases and the V segment lost 6 bases, leaving 8 bases of the junction unmatched. Germline CDR1 reads MNHEY; CDR2 reads SMNVEV (reference sequence). CDR3 in amino acids: CASRSGLAGLYF. Here the CDR3 DNA reads TGTGCCAGCAGAAGTGGACTAGCGGGCCTTTACTTC.